This passage covers 28 T cell receptor beta chains from one sample sequenced in a study of blood T cell repertoires in COVID-19. Sequenced by immunoSEQ multiplex PCR; TCRdb stores in-frame clones only, minus some. The table records about 180,000 clones, about four fifths of them present only once. Sequencing was done on a sample of peripheral blood. Receptors originate from a woman in her seventies with acute or convalescent COVID-19.

J is TRBJ2-5 and V is TRBV18; possibly TRBD1 for D (5 bases). This CDR3 has 13 residues. The V and J ends lost 5 bases and 5 bases respectively, with 12 bases between them. Germline V gene sequence: CDR1 KGHSH, CDR2 LQKENI. The CDR3 sequence: CASSSTVYETQYF. DNA for the CDR3: TGTGCCAGCTCATCGACAGTCTATGAGACCCAGTACTTC.

The genes are TRBV7-2 and TRBJ2-7, with D possibly matching TRBD2 (5 bases). The CDR3 extends over 13 amino acids. CDR1 SGHTA and CDR2 FQGNSA come from the germline V gene. With 1 base removed from V and 6 bases from J, the gap between germline ends came to 10 bases. CDR3 residues: CASSLGLATEQYF. The CDR3 bases are TGTGCCAGCAGCTTAGGTCTAGCAACCGAGCAGTACTTC.

Of note for this clone: Other nucleotide sequences in the sample specify the same CDR3. The gene calls are TRBV7-2 and TRBJ2-3; 16 bases are shared with TRBD2. CDR3 length equals 17 residues. CDR1 is SGHTA, CDR2 FQGNSA, per germline. Trimming removed 5 bases from V and 5 bases from J; junction bases left unmatched: 7. CDR3 amino acids: CASSPGTSGGAIDTQYF. CDR3 nucleotide sequence: TGTGCCAGCAGCCCCGGGACTAGCGGGGGGGCCATAGATACGCAGTATTTT.

The V gene is TRBV21-1, the J gene TRBJ2-7; TRBD2 is taken as the D call from the table, unchecked against the DNA. TRBV21-1 constitutes a pseudogene. This CDR3 has 15 amino acids. The CDR3 region has the DNA TGTGCCAGCAGCAAAGCTAGCGGGGGTACGGACGAGCAGTACTTC. As protein: CASSKASGGTDEQYF.

The CDR3 sequence is CAWSLTGNEQFF. DNA of the CDR3: TGTGCCTGGAGTTTGACTGGTAATGAGCAGTTCTTC. The rearrangement joins TRBV30 to TRBJ2-1; D is unresolved. CDR1 and CDR2 from the germline V gene are GTSNPN and SVGIG (reference sequence). The CDR3 runs to 12 residues. With 2 bases removed from V and 7 bases from J, the gap between germline ends came to 9 bases.

The rearrangement uses TRBV2 and TRBJ2-7, with 8 bases matching TRBD1. The CDR3 has 13 residues. J gave up 5 bases and V 6 bases, and 6 bases lay outside the gene matches. The germline gives CDR1 SNHLY, CDR2 FYNNEI. DNA for the CDR3: TGTGCCAGCAGGAAGGACAGGGTAAACGAGCAGTACTTC. It specifies CASRKDRVNEQYF.

This chain joins TRBV28 and TRBJ2-5; 13 bases agree with TRBD2. V was clipped by 4 bases and J by 3 bases; unmatched bases: 8. Germline CDR1 reads MDHEN; CDR2 reads SYDVKM. The CDR3 has 17 amino acids. CDR3 nucleotide sequence: TGTGCCAGCAGTTCGTGGACTAGCGGGAGACGAAAAGAGACCCAGTACTTC. This sequence encodes CASSSWTSGRRKETQYF. The full variable domain, rest sourced from reference TRBV28 and TRBJ2-5, is DVKVTQSSRYLVKRTGEKVFLECVQDMDHENMFWYRQDPGLGLRLIYFSYDVKMKEKGDIPEGYSVSREKKERFSLILESASTNQTSMYLCASSSWTSGRRKETQYFGPGTRLLVL.

The V call is TRBV23-1, the J call TRBJ2-7; TRBD2 matches at 10 bases. TRBV23-1 is recorded as an ORF, its role being uncertain. V lost 4 bases, J lost 0 bases, and 12 bases stayed unmatched. The CDR3 is 18 amino acids. The CDR3 reads CASSPYSGRLNTSYEQYF. The CDR3 nucleotides are TGCGCCAGCAGTCCGTATAGCGGGAGGTTAAATACCTCCTACGAGCAGTACTTC.

The gene calls are TRBV20-1 and TRBJ1-5; tentative D call: TRBD1 (5 bases). This CDR3 spans 13 amino acids. CDR1 and CDR2 from the germline V gene are DFQATT and SNEGSKA (reference sequence). V lost 3 bases and J lost 6, with 12 bases in between. The CDR3 coding sequence is TGCAGTGCTAGTAAGGGGAAGGTTCAGCCCCAGCATTTT. Translating it yields CSASKGKVQPQHF.

V and J are TRBV2 and TRBJ2-2; a weak D match, TRBD1 (5 bases). CDR3 length: 14 residues. Germline V gives CDR1 SNHLY, CDR2 FYNNEI. The V end lost 6 bases, the J end lost 1 base, and 9 bases lay between the germline ends. The CDR3 reads CASSGQGNTGELFF. The CDR3 region has the DNA TGTGCCAGCAGCGGTCAGGGGAACACCGGGGAGCTGTTTTTT.

The chain has TRBV24-1 and TRBJ1-2, with a tentative D call TRBD1 (5 bases). CDR1 and CDR2 from the germline V gene are KGHDR and SFDVKD. The V gene lost 2 bases and the J gene lost 3 bases, with 12 bases spanning the gap. CDR3 size: 15 residues. CDR3 nucleotide sequence: TGTGCCACCAGTGATTCGCGGGACCCCTACTATGGCTACACCTTC. Encoded protein: CATSDSRDPYYGYTF.

The chain links TRBV7-9 to TRBJ1-1; 10 bases are shared with TRBD1. Germline V gene sequence: CDR1 SEHNR, CDR2 FQNEAQ (reference sequence). This CDR3 comprises 15 residues. Losses at the gene ends were 5 bases for V and 5 bases for J; bases not matched to a gene: 8. CDR3 residues: CASSAPTGGETEAFF. For the CDR3, the DNA is TGTGCCAGCAGCGCCCCGACAGGGGGCGAAACTGAAGCTTTCTTT.

The chain employs TRBV11-2 and TRBJ2-2; tentative D call: TRBD1 (5 bases). The germline V and J ends were trimmed by 2 bases and 2 bases, with 18 bases remaining between them. Germline CDR1 reads SGHAT; CDR2 reads FQNNGV. The CDR3 loop spans 18 amino acids. The CDR3 reads CASSLLLGQKSNTGELFF. CDR3 nucleotide sequence: TGTGCCAGCAGCTTACTGTTGGGGCAGAAATCCAACACCGGGGAGCTGTTTTTT. The complete variable domain, with remaining parts taken from reference TRBV11-2 and TRBJ2-2, reads EAGVAQSPRYKIIEKRQSVAFWCNPISGHATLYWYQQILGQGPKLLIQFQNNGVVDDSQLPKDRFSAERLKGVDSTLKIQPAKLEDSAVYLCASSLLLGQKSNTGELFFGEGSRLTVL.

This clone has just one count. This chain links TRBV7-9 with TRBJ1-6; 8 nucleotides agree with TRBD1. Trimming took 5 bases from V and 8 from J; bases not matched to a gene: 14. The CDR3 runs to 17 residues. Germline CDR1 SEHNR, CDR2 FQNEAQ (reference sequence). DNA of the CDR3: TGTGCCAGCAGCGACGATAAGGGGACAGGTATCCATTCACCCCTCCACTTT. Its translation is CASSDDKGTGIHSPLHF.

The chain carries TRBV15 and TRBJ2-7, with 11 nucleotides matching TRBD1. The trim removed 4 bases at V and 2 bases at J, leaving 4 bases unmatched. From germline, CDR1 is LNHNV and CDR2 YYDKDF (reference sequence). The CDR3 length is 15 residues. CDR3: CATSKGTGGPYEQYF. CDR3 DNA sequence: TGTGCCACCAGCAAAGGGACAGGGGGGCCCTACGAGCAGTACTTC.

The rearrangement joins TRBV10-2 to TRBJ2-3; TRBD2 aligns across 8 bases. Germline V lookup: CDR1 WSHSY, CDR2 SAAADI. This CDR3 contains 15 residues. V gave up 7 bases and J gave up 8 bases; unmatched junction bases: 14. The CDR3 sequence: CASNPAGATGSTQYF. Here the CDR3 DNA reads TGCGCCAGCAACCCAGCGGGAGCGACCGGATCTACGCAGTATTTT.

The rearrangement uses TRBV2 and TRBJ1-5, with D hard to call. Germline V lookup: CDR1 SNHLY, CDR2 FYNNEI. Trimming left V 4 bases short and J 0 bases short, with 13 bases between. The CDR3 loop spans 16 amino acids. CDR3 in amino acids: CASSVSEAYSNQPQHF. In DNA form, the CDR3 reads TGTGCCAGCAGTGTTTCCGAAGCTTATAGCAATCAGCCCCAGCATTTT.

The chain links TRBV19 to TRBJ1-5; the match to TRBD1 covers 10 bases. The V gene end was trimmed by 7 bases and the J gene end by 3 bases; junction bases not matched to a gene: 6. Germline V gene data show CDR1 as LNHDA and CDR2 as SQIVND (reference sequence). This CDR3 region has 15 residues. CDR3 residues: CASTRGQGPNQPQHF. The CDR3, as DNA: TGTGCCAGTACCCGGGGACAGGGGCCCAATCAGCCCCAGCATTTT.

The rearrangement joins TRBV29-1 to TRBJ2-3, with D perhaps matching TRBD2 (6 bases). The CDR3 is 14 amino acids. Germline-derived CDR1 and CDR2 are SQVTM and ANQGSEA. V was shortened by 3 bases and J by 0 bases, with 10 bases between the two germline ends. DNA for the CDR3: TGCAGCGTTGATTCTGGGACTAGCACAGATACGCAGTATTTT. Translation gives CSVDSGTSTDTQYF.

The chain couples TRBV29-1 to TRBJ2-3; maybe TRBD2 (6 bases). The CDR3 runs 14 residues. Deletions cut 5 bases from V and 0 bases from J, with 12 bases between. The germline V gene has CDR1 SQVTM and CDR2 ANQGSEA. CDR3 region: CSVSSASSTDTQYF. Here the CDR3 DNA reads TGCAGCGTTTCTAGCGCTAGTAGCACAGATACGCAGTATTTT.

The V and J genes are TRBV14 and TRBJ2-5, with unresolved D. The CDR3 loop spans 13 amino acids. Germline assignment: CDR1 SGHDN and CDR2 FVKESK. V was cut by 1 base and J by 7 bases, with 10 bases left in between. This CDR3 is CASSQAQIGTQYF. Here the CDR3 DNA reads TGTGCCAGCAGCCAAGCTCAGATTGGGACCCAGTACTTC.

A few counts support this clone. This chain connects TRBV5-1 to TRBJ2-1; D might be TRBD1 (6 bases). V lost 4 bases and J lost 3, with 14 bases in between. There are 15 residues in the CDR3. CDR1 and CDR2 (germline): SGHRS, YFSETQ. CDR3 sequence reads: CASSQTGSYYNEQFF. The CDR3 region has the DNA TGCGCCAGCAGCCAGACAGGTTCGTACTACAATGAGCAGTTCTTC.

The chain uses TRBV5-6 and TRBJ1-1; D is undetermined. Germline V gives CDR1 SGHDT, CDR2 YYEEEE. CDR3 length equals 15 residues. The V gene lost 2 bases and the J gene lost 1 base, with 12 bases spanning the gap. DNA of the CDR3: TGTGCCAGCAGCTTTAGGTCAGGATGGAACACTGAAGCTTTCTTT. Translating it yields CASSFRSGWNTEAFF. Full variable domain (rest looked up from reference TRBV5-6 and TRBJ1-1): DAGVTQSPTHLIKTRGQQVTLRCSPKSGHDTVSWYQQALGQGPQFIFQYYEEEERQRGNFPDRFSGHQFPNYSSELNVNALLLGDSALYLCASSFRSGWNTEAFFGQGTRLTVV.

The chain joins TRBV7-2 to TRBJ2-7; unclear D gene. The germline V gene encodes CDR1 SGHTA and CDR2 FQGNSA. V lost 5 bases and J lost 1, with 12 bases in between. This CDR3 is 14 amino acids long. The CDR3 here is CASSPSRLSYEQYF. CDR3 coding DNA: TGTGCCAGCAGCCCTAGTAGGCTTTCCTACGAGCAGTACTTC.

This clone appeared a single time. The chain is built from TRBV4-2 and TRBJ1-2; the match to TRBD1 covers 8 bases. This CDR3 is built from 15 residues. The germline CDR1 and CDR2 sequences are LGHNA and YNFKEQ. Trimming cost V 5 bases and J 2 bases; bases outside gene matches: 7. The CDR3 DNA reads as TGTGCCAGCAGCGGACAGGGTGAGGGAAACTATGGCTACACCTTC. This codes for CASSGQGEGNYGYTF.

The chain carries TRBV27 and TRBJ2-7, with D perhaps matching TRBD1 (6 bases). Trimming cost V 5 bases and J 1 base, with 18 bases left between them. The germline V gene encodes CDR1 MNHEY and CDR2 SMNVEV (reference sequence). This CDR3 region has 16 residues. The CDR3 DNA reads as TGTGCCAGCAGTACACTCCGGGACAAGTATTCCTACGAGCAGTACTTC. Translated: CASSTLRDKYSYEQYF.

The V gene is TRBV15, the J gene TRBJ2-1, with D perhaps matching TRBD1 (6 bases). Germline CDR1 and CDR2: LNHNV and YYDKDF (reference sequence). V was cut by 3 bases and J by 1 base, with 7 bases left in between. This CDR3 is built from 14 residues. The CDR3 nucleotides are TGTGCCACCAGCAGGAGGGGGTCCTACAATGAGCAGTTCTTC. This translates into CATSRRGSYNEQFF.

This chain connects TRBV19 to TRBJ1-2; 8 nucleotides match TRBD1. V lost 5 bases and J lost 4; bases outside the gene matches: 6. The V gene's germline CDR1 is LNHDA and CDR2 SQIVND (reference sequence). There are 14 residues in the CDR3. CDR3 in DNA: TGTGCCAGTAGTCCGGGACAGGCCCCCTATGGCTACACCTTC. Amino acids: CASSPGQAPYGYTF.